These 28 T cell receptor beta chains originate from one sample sequenced in a study of cytomegalovirus exposure and HLA in healthy donors. The PCR made use of 60 Vbeta and 13 Jbeta primers. Method: immunoSEQ multiplex PCR; TCRdb's copy keeps in-frame clones and lacks some. Of 150,000 to 200,000 clones listed, around 80% are singletons. Material: PBMCs. The receptor source for this set is a woman in her forties in good health and CMV-seronegative.

This chain connects TRBV7-2 to TRBJ2-5; weak D call: TRBD2 (5 bases). The CDR3 loop spans 15 amino acids. Trimming left V 0 bases short and J 2 bases short, with 10 bases between. Per the germline V gene, CDR1 is SGHTA and CDR2 is FQGNSA. CDR3 sequence (DNA): TGTGCCAGCAGCTTAGCGACGGGGTGGCAAGAGACCCAGTACTTC. This codes for CASSLATGWQETQYF. Drawing the rest from reference TRBV7-2 and TRBJ2-5, the complete variable domain is GAGVSQSPSNKVTEKGKDVELRCDPISGHTALYWYRQSLGQGLEFLIYFQGNSAPDKSGLPSDRFSAERTGGSVSTLTIQRTQQEDSAVYLCASSLATGWQETQYFGPGTRLLVL.

The V and J genes are TRBV7-9 and TRBJ2-3; 7 nucleotides match TRBD2. The CDR3 sequence is 17 residues long. Germline CDR1 SEHNR, CDR2 FQNEAQ (reference sequence). The junction had 14 bases not matched to a gene; V was cut back by 7 bases and J by 1 base. As DNA, the CDR3 is TGTGCCAGCACCCTTCGACTTGGGGGGGGAGGCACAGATACGCAGTATTTT. Amino acid sequence: CASTLRLGGGGTDTQYF.

The chain couples TRBV7-9 to TRBJ1-1; a weak D match, TRBD1 (6 bases). Trimming removed 5 bases from V and 10 bases from J, with 20 bases in between. Germline CDR1 and CDR2: SEHNR and FQNEAQ (reference sequence). The CDR3 has 14 amino acids. CDR3 region: CASSQSNRVWGAFF. For the CDR3, the DNA is TGTGCCAGCAGCCAATCGAACAGGGTATGGGGAGCTTTCTTT. The complete variable domain, with remaining parts taken from reference TRBV7-9 and TRBJ1-1, reads DTGVSQNPRHKITKRGQNVTFRCDPISEHNRLYWYRQTLGQGPEFLTYFQNEAQLEKSRLLSDRFSAERPKGSFSTLEIQRTEQGDSAMYLCASSQSNRVWGAFFGQGTRLTVV.

This clone was counted between two and nine times. CDR3 in DNA: TGCGCCAGCAGCTTGGTTCCACTAGCGTACATCTACGAGCAGTACTTC. The encoded protein is CASSLVPLAYIYEQYF. The chain uses TRBV5-1 and TRBJ2-7; TRBD2 matches at 7 bases. Germline CDR1 and CDR2: SGHRS and YFSETQ. The CDR3 is 16 residues long. Trimming at V came to 0 bases and at J to 3 bases, leaving 9 bases not matched to a gene.

The chain couples TRBV7-9 to TRBJ2-1; the D gene is possibly TRBD2 (5 bases). This CDR3 has 14 residues. V was clipped by 2 bases and J by 6 bases, with 11 bases between them. The V gene's germline CDR1 is SEHNR and CDR2 FQNEAQ (reference sequence). In DNA, the CDR3 is TGTGCCAGCAGCTTACGGGGTACGGGCAATGAGCAGTTCTTC. Translating gives CASSLRGTGNEQFF.

The chain joins TRBV2 to TRBJ2-5; 9 bases line up with TRBD2. V shed 7 bases and J 3 bases; nucleotides not matched to a gene: 12. CDR1 is SNHLY, CDR2 FYNNEI, per germline. The CDR3 spans 16 residues. The CDR3 loop reads CASMRSGGGAKETQYF. DNA of the CDR3: TGTGCCAGCATGAGGAGTGGCGGGGGGGCAAAAGAGACCCAGTACTTC.

V usage is TRBV21-1 and J usage is TRBJ2-3; the DNA was not compared with TRBD1, the D call given in the table. TRBV21-1 corresponds to a pseudogene. The CDR3 contains 15 residues. CDR3 nucleotide sequence: TGTGCCAGCAGCCAACGGAAGGGGTTTACAGATACGCAGTATTTT. Protein product: CASSQRKGFTDTQYF.

This chain links TRBV5-1 with TRBJ1-2, with 7 bases fitting TRBD1. The germline gives CDR1 SGHRS, CDR2 YFSETQ. V lost 2 bases to trimming and J lost 4 bases; unmatched junction nucleotides: 2. The CDR3 loop spans 13 amino acids. The CDR3: CASSFNRGYGYTF. CDR3 nucleotides: TGCGCCAGCAGCTTCAACAGGGGCTATGGCTACACCTTC.

The chain's CDR3 is CASSLYLAGATSSYNEQFF. CDR3 DNA sequence: TGTGCCAGCAGTTTATACCTAGCGGGAGCGACTAGTTCCTACAATGAGCAGTTCTTC. This chain connects TRBV27 to TRBJ2-1; 10 bases are a match to TRBD2. This CDR3 region has 19 residues. Germline V gives CDR1 MNHEY, CDR2 SMNVEV (reference sequence). Trimming cost V 1 base and J 1 base; bases outside gene matches: 10.

In this sample, this clone turned up a few times. V usage is TRBV5-4 and J usage is TRBJ2-7; TRBD2 aligns across 7 bases. CDR1 is SGHNT, CDR2 YYREEE, per germline (reference sequence). J gave up 2 bases and V 0 bases, and 8 bases lay outside the gene matches. CDR3 length: 16 residues. DNA of the CDR3: TGTGCCAGCAGCTTGGCCGGCGCGGGAGTAACCTACGAGCAGTACTTC. It translates to CASSLAGAGVTYEQYF.

The chain carries TRBV30 and TRBJ2-5; the D gene is possibly TRBD1 (5 bases). The CDR3 extends over 13 amino acids. The germline V gene has CDR1 GTSNPN and CDR2 SVGIG (reference sequence). Trimming took off 1 base at V and 0 bases at J, with 6 bases between the two ends. CDR3 coding DNA: TGTGCCTGGAGTGGACAGTACCAAGAGACCCAGTACTTC. Residues: CAWSGQYQETQYF.

This clone appeared a few times. The rearrangement links TRBV10-3 to TRBJ2-7; 8 nucleotides match TRBD2. This CDR3 is 15 amino acids long. CDR1 ENHRY and CDR2 SYGVKD come from the germline V gene. After removal of 5 bases from V and 3 bases from J, the junction contained 9 bases not matched to a gene. CDR3 loop: CAISLGLGFGYEQYF. In nucleotides, the CDR3 is TGTGCCATCAGTCTGGGACTAGGGTTTGGCTACGAGCAGTACTTC.

The chain carries TRBV30 and TRBJ2-4; possibly TRBD1 for D (6 bases). The CDR3 consists of 15 residues. The germline CDR1 and CDR2 sequences are GTSNPN and SVGIG (reference sequence). V was trimmed by 0 bases and J by 5 bases, leaving 14 bases between them. The CDR3 DNA reads as TGTGCCTGGAGTGTATCCTGGGGGCCCCAAAACATTCAGTACTTC. It yields the protein CAWSVSWGPQNIQYF.

V is TRBV6-1 and J is TRBJ1-3; D gene uncertain. The germline V gene has CDR1 MNHNS and CDR2 SASEGT. V was shortened by 3 bases and J by 15 bases, with 15 bases between the two germline ends. The CDR3 runs 12 residues. The CDR3 protein is CASSDSLRLKYF. The CDR3 DNA reads TGTGCCAGCAGTGACTCACTACGACTTAAATATTTT.

This sequence joins TRBV7-6 and TRBJ2-1, with D tentatively TRBD1 (6 bases). Germline lookup yields CDR1 SGHVS and CDR2 FNYEAQ. The ends were cut back, 8 bases at V and 7 bases at J, with 24 bases in the middle. The CDR3 covers 16 residues. CDR3 nucleotides: TGTGCCAGCGGTATACAGGGTGGGGTTGTTGGGAATGAGCAGTTCTTC. As protein: CASGIQGGVVGNEQFF. The entire variable domain, with the rest obtained from reference TRBV7-6 and TRBJ2-1, is as follows: GAGVSQSPRYKVTKRGQDVALRCDPISGHVSLYWYRQALGQGPEFLTYFNYEAQQDKSGLPNDRFSAERPEGSISTLTIQRTEQRDSAMYRCASGIQGGVVGNEQFFGPGTRLTVL.

V and J are TRBV5-8 and TRBJ1-6, with 8 bases lining up with TRBD1. CDR3 length equals 16 residues. Germline CDR1 reads SGHTS; CDR2 reads YDEGEE. V was pared by 6 bases and J by 7 bases, with 12 bases of the junction left unmatched. DNA of the CDR3: TGTGCCAGCACCCCGTATAAGGGGACAGGAAATTCACCCCTCCACTTT. Translation gives CASTPYKGTGNSPLHF.

This rearrangement joins TRBV7-6 to TRBJ2-3; D perhaps matches TRBD2 (5 bases). Germline V lookup: CDR1 SGHVS, CDR2 FNYEAQ. The CDR3 is made up of 20 amino acids. The V end was cut by 2 bases, the J end by 4 bases, with 28 bases between. In DNA, the CDR3 is TGTGCCAGCAGCTTACTTTCTCGGGCTACAGTAGGGAGTTTTGCAGATACGCAGTATTTT. Protein: CASSLLSRATVGSFADTQYF.

The rearrangement links TRBV7-3 to TRBJ2-1; 12 bases match TRBD2. Germline V gene lookup returns CDR1 SGHTA and CDR2 FQGTGA. V lost 4 bases, J lost 8 bases, and 3 bases stayed unmatched. The CDR3 loop spans 14 amino acids. CDR3 sequence: CASSSGLAGHEQFF. CDR3 bases: TGTGCCAGCAGCTCCGGACTAGCGGGGCATGAGCAGTTCTTC. The full variable domain, rest sourced from reference TRBV7-3 and TRBJ2-1, is GAGVSQTPSNKVTEKGKYVELRCDPISGHTALYWYRQSLGQGPEFLIYFQGTGAADDSGLPNDRFFAVRPEGSVSTLKIQRTERGDSAVYLCASSSGLAGHEQFFGPGTRLTVL.

V usage is TRBV27 and J usage is TRBJ2-1; D is unclear. Trimming pared 3 bases from V and 7 bases from J, leaving 16 bases between. CDR3 length: 15 residues. Germline loops: CDR1 MNHEY, CDR2 SMNVEV (reference sequence). The CDR3 here is CASSFLPASVNEQFF. CDR3 DNA: TGTGCCAGCAGTTTTCTCCCTGCCAGTGTGAATGAGCAGTTCTTC.

V and J are TRBV18 and TRBJ1-3; weak D call: TRBD1 (6 bases). V was trimmed by 5 bases and J by 2 bases, leaving 7 bases between them. CDR1 KGHSH and CDR2 LQKENI come from the germline V gene. The CDR3 consists of 13 residues. The CDR3 bases are TGTGCCAGCTCATCAGGGGCTGGAAACACCATATATTTT. It specifies CASSSGAGNTIYF.

The chain carries TRBV11-1 and TRBJ2-7; 10 nucleotides align to TRBD1. Germline-derived CDR1 and CDR2 are SGHAT and FQDESV (reference sequence). The CDR3 sequence is 15 residues long. V was clipped by 0 bases and J by 5 bases; unmatched bases: 4. The CDR3 sequence is CASSLALGTGDEQYF. The CDR3 region has the DNA TGTGCCAGCAGCTTAGCTCTTGGGACAGGGGACGAGCAGTACTTC.

The chain carries TRBV19 and TRBJ2-1; maybe TRBD2 (9 bases). V was trimmed by 3 bases and J by 6 bases, leaving 39 bases between them. Germline CDR1 is LNHDA and CDR2 is SQIVND (reference sequence). The CDR3 has 23 amino acids. The CDR3 region is CASSIRDRSRLAGEFVGANEQFF. CDR3 in DNA: TGTGCCAGTAGTATCAGGGACAGGTCTCGTTTAGCGGGAGAATTTGTGGGGGCCAATGAGCAGTTCTTC.

The chain has TRBV5-1 and TRBJ2-3; the D gene is possibly TRBD2 (6 bases). V gave up 2 bases and J gave up 4 bases, with 14 bases separating them. Germline CDR1 is SGHRS and CDR2 is YFSETQ. The CDR3 has 15 residues. The CDR3 sequence: CASSFPGERADTQYF. CDR3 bases: TGCGCCAGCAGCTTCCCCGGGGAGCGGGCAGATACGCAGTATTTT.

The chain is built from TRBV6-1 and TRBJ1-3; D call uncertain. Trimming took 5 bases from V and 0 from J, leaving 11 bases between them. The CDR3 totals 15 residues. Germline V lookup: CDR1 MNHNS, CDR2 SASEGT. CDR3 in DNA: TGTGCCAGCAGTTCCGCGGACTACTCTGGAAACACCATATATTTT. Its protein is CASSSADYSGNTIYF.

The V gene is TRBV10-3, the J gene TRBJ2-7, with 9 bases that match TRBD1. The CDR3 is 13 amino acids. Germline CDR1 is ENHRY and CDR2 is SYGVKD. The trim removed 11 bases at V and 3 bases at J, leaving 8 bases unmatched. The CDR3 is CAVSGQGFYEQYF. CDR3 in DNA: TGTGCCGTCTCGGGACAGGGCTTCTACGAGCAGTACTTC.

The rearrangement links TRBV7-2 to TRBJ2-3; 7 bases are shared with TRBD2. The germline V gene encodes CDR1 SGHTA and CDR2 FQGNSA. The CDR3 spans 15 residues. Trimming at V came to 1 base and at J to 2 bases, leaving 3 bases not matched to a gene. The CDR3 bases are TGTGCCAGCAGCTTAGGTGCGGGAGACACAGATACGCAGTATTTT. Protein product: CASSLGAGDTDTQYF. The full variable domain, in which reference TRBV7-2 and TRBJ2-3 provide the parts outside the CDR3, is GAGVSQSPSNKVTEKGKDVELRCDPISGHTALYWYRQSLGQGLEFLIYFQGNSAPDKSGLPSDRFSAERTGGSVSTLTIQRTQQEDSAVYLCASSLGAGDTDTQYFGPGTRLTVL.

The chain combines TRBV5-1 with TRBJ1-1; D remains ambiguous. Looked up from germline, CDR1 is SGHRS and CDR2 is YFSETQ. Trimming stripped 4 bases from V and 1 base from J, with 14 bases between. This CDR3 region has 15 residues. The DNA for the CDR3 is TGCGCCAGCAGCCCAGGACTGGGATCGAACACTGAAGCTTTCTTT. Protein product: CASSPGLGSNTEAFF.

The rearrangement joins TRBV29-1 to TRBJ2-5, with 7 positions matching TRBD1. The end of the DNA aligns better with TRBJ2-7, so the J call may be wrong. CDR1 and CDR2 from the germline V gene are SQVTM and ANQGSEA. CDR3 size: 12 residues. The CDR3 nucleotides are TGCAGCGTTAACAGGGGAGCAAACGAGCAGTACTTC. Protein product: CSVNRGANEQYF.